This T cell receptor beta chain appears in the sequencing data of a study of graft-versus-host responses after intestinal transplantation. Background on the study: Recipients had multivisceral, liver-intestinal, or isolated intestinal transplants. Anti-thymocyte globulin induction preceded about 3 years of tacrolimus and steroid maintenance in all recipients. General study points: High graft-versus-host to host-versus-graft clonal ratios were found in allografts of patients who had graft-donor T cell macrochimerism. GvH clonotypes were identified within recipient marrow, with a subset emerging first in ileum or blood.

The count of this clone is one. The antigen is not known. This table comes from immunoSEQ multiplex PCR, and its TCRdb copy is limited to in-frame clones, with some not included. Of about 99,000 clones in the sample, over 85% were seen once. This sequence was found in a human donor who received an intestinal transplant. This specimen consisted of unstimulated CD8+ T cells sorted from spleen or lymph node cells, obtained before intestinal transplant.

In DNA, the CDR3 is TGCGCCAGCAGCCGGCAGGGGGACAATGAGCAGTTCTTC. Translation gives CASSRQGDNEQFF. The rearrangement uses TRBV4-1 and TRBJ2-1; 7 nucleotides agree with TRBD1. Looked up from germline, CDR1 is MGHRA and CDR2 is YSYEKL. The junction had 2 bases not matched to a gene; V was cut back by 4 bases and J by 5 bases. This CDR3 has 13 amino acids.